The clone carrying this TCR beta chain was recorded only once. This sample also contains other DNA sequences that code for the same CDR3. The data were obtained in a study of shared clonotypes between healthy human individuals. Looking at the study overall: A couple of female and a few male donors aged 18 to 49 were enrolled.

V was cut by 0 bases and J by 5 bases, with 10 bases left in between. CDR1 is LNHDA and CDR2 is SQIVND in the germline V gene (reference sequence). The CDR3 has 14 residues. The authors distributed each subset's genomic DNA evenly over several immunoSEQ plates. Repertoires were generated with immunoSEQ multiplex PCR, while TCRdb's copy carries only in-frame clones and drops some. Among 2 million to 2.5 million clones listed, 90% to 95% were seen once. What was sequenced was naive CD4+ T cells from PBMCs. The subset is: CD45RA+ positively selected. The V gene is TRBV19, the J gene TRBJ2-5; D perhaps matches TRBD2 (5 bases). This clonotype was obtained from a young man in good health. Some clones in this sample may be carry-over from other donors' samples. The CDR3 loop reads CASSIDRGRETQYF. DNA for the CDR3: TGTGCCAGTAGTATAGACCGAGGGCGGGAGACCCAGTACTTC.